Reported below is one T cell receptor beta chain. Its antigen remains unknown. The CDR3 runs to 12 residues. Looked up from germline, CDR1 is DFQATT and CDR2 is SNEGSKA (reference sequence). The V gene lost 3 bases and the J gene lost 8 bases, with 11 bases spanning the gap. The sample comes from a study of T cells after yellow fever vaccination. Study overall: For low cell numbers, libraries were made with SMART-Seq v4 Ultra Low Input. General observations from the study: When the response was secondary, it was weaker but reached its peak faster, day 5 versus 15.

TCR cDNA, made by 5'RACE template switching, carried an added universal primer site and UMIs. TCRdb re-called the 5' RACE reads through MiXCR, storing one row per CDR3 protein. The sample has 450,000 to 650,000 distinct CDR3 sequences; approximately 13% are singletons. This chain links TRBV20-1 with TRBJ2-1, with D possibly being TRBD1 or TRBD2 (5 bases each). The sequences come from PBMCs, collected on the day of the yellow fever booster vaccination. The receptor was derived from a young man who received the YFV17D yellow fever vaccine. CDR3 protein: CSASSGTDEQFF. The CDR3 DNA follows: TGCAGTGCTAGCTCTGGGACCGATGAGCAGTTCTTC.